What follows are 2 T cell receptor beta chains derived from one specimen sequenced in a study of CD8 T cells in ankylosing spondylitis. TCRdb reprocessed the 5' RACE reads with MiXCR, giving one entry per CDR3 protein. Of some 290,000 distinct CDR3 sequences in the sample, roughly 20% were seen once. Sequenced sample: blood, either unsorted or a sorted T cell fraction (not recorded which). Receptors originate from a male donor with ankylosing spondylitis or in good health (not recorded which).

V usage is TRBV5-4 and J usage is TRBJ1-1, with a weak D call TRBD1 (5 bases). CDR1 is SGHNT and CDR2 is YYREEE in the germline V gene (reference sequence). V lost 0 bases, J lost 0 bases, and 15 bases lay in between. The CDR3 spans 17 residues. CDR3 amino acids: CASSLEGSRGLNTEAFF. In DNA, the CDR3 is TGTGCCAGCAGCTTGGAGGGCAGTAGGGGATTGAACACTGAAGCTTTCTTT. The full variable domain, in which reference TRBV5-4 and TRBJ1-1 provide the parts outside the CDR3, is ETGVTQSPTHLIKTRGQQVTLRCSSQSGHNTVSWYQQALGQGPQFIFQYYREEENGRGNFPPRFSGLQFPNYSSELNVNALELDDSALYLCASSLEGSRGLNTEAFFGQGTRLTVV.

V usage is TRBV4-2 and J usage is TRBJ1-3; TRBD1 is a possible D gene (6 bases). There are 15 residues in the CDR3. Germline CDR1 LGHNA, CDR2 YNFKEQ. V lost 5 bases to trimming and J lost 0 bases, with 11 bases between them. CDR3 loop: CASSSGASSGNTIYF. For the CDR3, the DNA is TGTGCCAGCAGCTCAGGGGCTAGCTCTGGAAACACCATATATTTT.